The rows below give T cell receptor beta chains drawn from one sample of a study of metastatic and nonmetastatic thyroid tumors. TCRdb re-called the PCR reads via MiXCR. Of about 16,000 clones in the sample, around 29% were seen once. The material sequenced was blood. All receptors come from a female donor with papillary thyroid cancer or a benign thyroid nodule (not recorded which). Some clones in this sample may be carry-over from other donors' samples. Each CDR3 is given with its conserved first and last residue. The D gene is left open where the match is weak. Clone sizes are given selectively: once, few, many, or a class where the clone is expanded.

CDR3 length,clone size,V gene,D gene,J gene,CDR3 protein,CDR3 DNA
16,many,TRBV11-2,TRBD1,TRBJ2-7,CASSLDGQGSYYEQYF,TGTGCCAGCAGCTTAGATGGACAGGGGTCCTACTACGAGCAGTACTTC
13,medium-sized,TRBV6-1,TRBD1,TRBJ1-2,CATGDRGLSGYTF,TGTGCCACCGGAGACAGGGGTCTCTCTGGCTACACCTTC
11,few,TRBV6-4,-,TRBJ2-2,CATTLAGELFF,TGTGCCACCACCCTTGCCGGGGAGCTGTTTTTT
13,medium-sized,TRBV24-1,TRBD1,TRBJ1-2,CATSDSGTVGYTF,TGTGCCACCAGTGACTCCGGGACAGTTGGCTACACCTTC
16,-,TRBV5-4,TRBD1,TRBJ2-7,CANSRHDRADSYEQYF,TGTGCCAACAGCCGCCACGACAGGGCCGACTCCTACGAACAGTACTTC
15,medium-sized,TRBV7-8,-,TRBJ2-6,CASSLQGGLANVLTF,TGTGCCAGCAGCTTACAGGGGGGTCTAGCCAACGTCCTGACTTTC
12,many,TRBV7-9,TRBD1,TRBJ2-7,CASSSQGYEQYF,TGTGCCAGCAGCTCACAGGGGTACGAGCAGTACTTC
14,many,TRBV14,-,TRBJ1-2,CASSSRTWGNGYTF,TGTGCCAGCAGCTCTCGGACCTGGGGGAATGGCTACACCTTC
15,many,TRBV3-1,-,TRBJ1-5,CASSQDHQPHQPQHF,TGTGCCAGCAGCCAAGATCACCAGCCCCATCAGCCCCAGCATTTT
14,-,TRBV9,TRBD1,TRBJ2-7,CASSTGTAAYEQYF,TGTGCCAGCAGCACGGGGACAGCAGCCTACGAGCAGTACTTC
14,many,TRBV24-1,-,TRBJ2-1,CATSDGGAQGEQFF,TGTGCCACCAGTGACGGAGGGGCCCAGGGGGAGCAGTTCTTC
15,-,TRBV3-1,TRBD2,TRBJ2-7,CASSPPGTSGRLQYF,TGTGCCAGCAGCCCCCCCGGGACTAGCGGGAGGCTGCAGTACTTC
13,many,TRBV2,-,TRBJ2-5,CASCLSGWATQYF,TGTGCCAGCTGTCTCAGCGGCTGGGCGACCCAGTACTTC
15,medium-sized,TRBV19,-,TRBJ1-5,CASSSDGLGFSGQHF,TGTGCCAGTAGTTCGGACGGTTTGGGATTCTCCGGCCAGCATTTT
14,-,TRBV12-3/TRBV12-4,TRBD2,TRBJ2-7,CASSSGLSSFEQYF,TGTGCCAGCAGTTCGGGACTATCATCGTTCGAGCAGTACTTC
15,many,TRBV5-5,TRBD1,TRBJ1-5,CASSLTTGDHQPQHF,TGTGCCAGCAGTCTAACCACAGGGGATCATCAGCCCCAGCATTTT
15,-,TRBV19,-,TRBJ2-2,CAIIPGTPGTGELFF,TGTGCCATTATCCCCGGGACCCCGGGGACCGGTGAGCTGTTTTTT
15,medium-sized,TRBV5-1,TRBD2,TRBJ2-7,CASSLASGRASEQYF,TGCGCCAGCAGCTTGGCCTCAGGGAGGGCCTCCGAGCAGTACTTC
15,-,TRBV11-2,-,TRBJ2-7,CASSAPGLEVDEQYF,TGTGCCAGCAGCGCACCGGGGCTCGAGGTGGACGAGCAGTACTTC
13,-,TRBV28,-,TRBJ2-7,CASRLAGPYEQYF,TGTGCCAGCAGGCTGGCAGGACCCTACGAGCAGTACTTC
12,-,TRBV7-9,-,TRBJ1-1,CASSLAGTEAFF,TGTGCCAGCAGCTTAGCGGGGACTGAAGCTTTCTTT
14,-,TRBV11-3,TRBD2,TRBJ2-1,CASSGREDGGEQFF,TGTGCCAGCAGCGGGCGGGAGGACGGGGGTGAGCAGTTCTTC
14,-,TRBV30,TRBD1,TRBJ1-5,CAWATGGSNGPQHF,TGTGCCTGGGCCACAGGGGGCAGCAATGGGCCCCAGCATTTT